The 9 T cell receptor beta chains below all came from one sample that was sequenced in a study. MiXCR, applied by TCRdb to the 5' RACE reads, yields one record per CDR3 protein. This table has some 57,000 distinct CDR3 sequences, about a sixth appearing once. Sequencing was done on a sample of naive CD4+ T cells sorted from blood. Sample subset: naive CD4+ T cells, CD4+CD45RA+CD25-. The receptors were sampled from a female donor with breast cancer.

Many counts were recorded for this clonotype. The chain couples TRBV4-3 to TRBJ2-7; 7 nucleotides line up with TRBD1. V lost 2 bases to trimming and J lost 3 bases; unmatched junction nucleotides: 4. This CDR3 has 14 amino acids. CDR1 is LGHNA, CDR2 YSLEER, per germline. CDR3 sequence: CASSQPGQRYEQYF. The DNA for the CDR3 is TGCGCCAGCAGCCAACCGGGACAGCGCTACGAGCAGTACTTC.

CDR3 bases: TGCAGTGCTAGAGTCCCAAACTCACTTAATGAGCAGTTCTTC. Its translation is CSARVPNSLNEQFF. V is TRBV20-1 and J is TRBJ2-1; D unclear. The CDR3 has 14 amino acids. V lost 1 base and J 7 bases, leaving 14 bases between the germline ends. CDR1 and CDR2 (germline): DFQATT, SNEGSKA (reference sequence).

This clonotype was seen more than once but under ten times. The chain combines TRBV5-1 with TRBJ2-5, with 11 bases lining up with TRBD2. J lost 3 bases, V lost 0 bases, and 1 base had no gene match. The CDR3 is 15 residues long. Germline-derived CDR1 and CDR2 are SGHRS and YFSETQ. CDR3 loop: CASSLGLAGKETQYF. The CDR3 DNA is TGCGCCAGCAGCTTGGGACTAGCGGGAAAAGAGACCCAGTACTTC. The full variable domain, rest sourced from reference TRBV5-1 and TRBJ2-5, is KAGVTQTPRYLIKTRGQQVTLSCSPISGHRSVSWYQQTPGQGLQFLFEYFSETQRNKGNFPGRFSGRQFSNSRSEMNVSTLELGDSALYLCASSLGLAGKETQYFGPGTRLLVL.

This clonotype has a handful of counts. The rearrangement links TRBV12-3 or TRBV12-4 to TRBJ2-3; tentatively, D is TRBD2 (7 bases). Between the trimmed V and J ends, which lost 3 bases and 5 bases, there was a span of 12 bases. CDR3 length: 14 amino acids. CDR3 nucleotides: TGTGCCAGCAGTTTTGGGGGGGGACAAGATACGCAGTATTTT. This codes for CASSFGGGQDTQYF.

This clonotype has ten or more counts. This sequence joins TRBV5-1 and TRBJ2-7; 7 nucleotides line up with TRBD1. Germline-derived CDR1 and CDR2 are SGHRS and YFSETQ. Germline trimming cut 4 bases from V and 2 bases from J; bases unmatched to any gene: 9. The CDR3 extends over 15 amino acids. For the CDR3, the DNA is TGCGCCAGCAGCGAAGACCTGGGACAGCCCTACGAGCAGTACTTC. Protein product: CASSEDLGQPYEQYF.

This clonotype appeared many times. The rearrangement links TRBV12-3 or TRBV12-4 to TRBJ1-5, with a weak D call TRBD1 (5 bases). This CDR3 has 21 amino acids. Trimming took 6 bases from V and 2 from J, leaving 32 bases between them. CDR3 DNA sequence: TGTGCCAGCAGCCAAAGACCACACTTTGGGACCAATTTAGCGGGCAATCAGCCCCAGCATTTT. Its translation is CASSQRPHFGTNLAGNQPQHF.

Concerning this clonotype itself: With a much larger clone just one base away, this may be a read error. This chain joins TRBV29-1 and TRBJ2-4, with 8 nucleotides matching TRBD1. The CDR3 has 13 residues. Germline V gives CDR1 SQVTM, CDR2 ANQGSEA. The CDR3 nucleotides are TGCAGCATCCTCGACAGGGGTAAAAGCATTCAGTACTTC. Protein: CSILDRGKSIQYF.

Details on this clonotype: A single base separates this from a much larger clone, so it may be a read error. In DNA, the CDR3 is TGTGCCAGCAGCACCCGAACCAGGACTAGCGGGAGTTACAAGGAGCAGTTCTTC. Translated, it gives CASSTRTRTSGSYKEQFF. The rearrangement links TRBV7-2 to TRBJ2-1, with 13 nucleotides matching TRBD2. CDR1 is SGHTA and CDR2 is FQGNSA in the germline V gene. This CDR3 is built from 18 residues.

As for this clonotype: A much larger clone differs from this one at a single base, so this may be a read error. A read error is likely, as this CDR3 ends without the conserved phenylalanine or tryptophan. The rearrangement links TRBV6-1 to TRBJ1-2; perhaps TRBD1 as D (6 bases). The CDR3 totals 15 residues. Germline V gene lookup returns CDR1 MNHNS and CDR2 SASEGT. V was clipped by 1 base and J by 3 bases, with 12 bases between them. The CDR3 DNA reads TGTGCCAGCAGTGAAGGGGTCGCAGGGGACTATGGCTACACCTGC. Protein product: CASSEGVAGDYGYTC.